The present T cell receptor (beta chain) was sequenced within a study of CD8 T cells in Susac syndrome. V was shortened by 0 bases and J by 4 bases, with 3 bases between the two germline ends. From germline, CDR1 is MNHNS and CDR2 SASEGT. The CDR3 has 12 residues. A quantity of roughly 0.5 to 1 ug RNA underwent reverse transcription using random hexamers. Each CDR3 protein is one row after TCRdb ran MiXCR on the immunoSEQ multiplex PCR reads. The table has 200,000 or so distinct CDR3 sequences, around 95% seen once; the top ten hold approximately 0.09%. Material for sequencing was CD4+ T cells from PBMCs. This clonotype was obtained from a human donor with multiple sclerosis. The rearrangement links TRBV6-1 to TRBJ1-2, with D unclear. The CDR3 loop is CASSEASYGYTF. The CDR3 nucleotides are TGTGCCAGCAGTGAAGCCAGCTATGGCTACACCTTC.